One sample yielded the 15 T cell receptor beta chains listed below, sequenced in a study of cytomegalovirus exposure and HLA in healthy donors. 60 Vbeta and 13 Jbeta primers were used in PCR. Libraries were prepared by immunoSEQ multiplex PCR; TCRdb keeps only in-frame clonotypes and omits some of them. The sample totals tens of thousands of clones. Sequences were obtained from PBMCs. The receptor source for this set is a woman younger than 45 in good health and CMV-seropositive.

This rearrangement joins TRBV14 to TRBJ2-5, with D unresolved. V shed 4 bases and J shed 0 bases, with 6 bases lying between them. This CDR3 is 13 amino acids long. The V gene's germline CDR1 is SGHDN and CDR2 FVKESK. DNA of the CDR3: TGTGCCAGCAGCCGGGCGTACCAAGAGACCCAGTACTTC. Translating gives CASSRAYQETQYF.

The rearrangement links TRBV5-1 to TRBJ2-7, with D possibly being TRBD2 (5 bases). Germline CDR1 is SGHRS and CDR2 is YFSETQ. Trimming cost V 0 bases and J 3 bases, with 13 bases left between them. The CDR3 consists of 15 residues. The CDR3 here is CASSLDWTGIYEQYF. CDR3 nucleotides: TGCGCCAGCAGCTTGGATTGGACTGGCATCTACGAGCAGTACTTC.

The chain is built from TRBV4-2 and TRBJ1-5; D gene uncertain. CDR3 length: 14 residues. Per germline, CDR1 LGHNA and CDR2 YNFKEQ. V gave up 2 bases and J gave up 9 bases, with 14 bases separating them. CDR3 region: CASSQLDTQRPQHF. CDR3 nucleotide sequence: TGTGCCAGCAGCCAACTGGATACCCAGCGGCCCCAGCATTTT.

Concerning this clone: Mismatch with germline at one junction end may stem from a read error. The V gene is TRBV15, the J gene TRBJ1-6, with D perhaps matching TRBD1 (6 bases). The CDR3 loop spans 16 amino acids. CDR1 is LNHNV, CDR2 YYDKDF, per germline (reference sequence). DNA of the CDR3: TGTGCCACCAGCAGAGATCGGACAGCCAAAAATTCACACCTCCACTTT. Its protein is CATSRDRTAKNSHLHF.

The chain links TRBV19 to TRBJ2-7, with D maybe TRBD2 (6 bases). In germline, CDR1 is LNHDA, CDR2 SQIVND (reference sequence). CDR3 length: 14 residues. Deletions cut 6 bases from V and 0 bases from J, with 12 bases between. The CDR3 loop is CASSGGLGSYEQYF. The CDR3, as DNA: TGTGCCAGTAGCGGAGGGTTAGGCTCCTACGAGCAGTACTTC.

The chain links TRBV6-1 to TRBJ2-7; D uncertain. In germline, CDR1 is MNHNS, CDR2 SASEGT. V shed 7 bases and J shed 6 bases, with 10 bases lying between them. The CDR3 runs 11 residues. The CDR3 spells CASIGLGEQYF. CDR3 sequence (DNA): TGTGCCAGCATCGGGTTGGGCGAGCAGTACTTC.

The chain is built from TRBV27 and TRBJ1-1; D is possibly TRBD1 (5 bases). Trimming removed 5 bases from V and 0 bases from J, with 10 bases in between. Looked up from germline, CDR1 is MNHEY and CDR2 is SMNVEV (reference sequence). The CDR3 consists of 14 residues. DNA of the CDR3: TGTGCCAGCAGTGACAGACTCATGAACACTGAAGCTTTCTTT. Amino acid sequence: CASSDRLMNTEAFF.

This chain links TRBV13 with TRBJ2-3, with 9 nucleotides matching TRBD1. After removal of 4 bases from V and 1 base from J, the junction contained 6 bases not matched to a gene. CDR3 length equals 16 residues. CDR1 and CDR2 (germline): PRHDT, FYEKMQ (reference sequence). CDR3 protein: CASSSPGTGRTDTQYF. The CDR3 DNA sequence: TGTGCCAGCAGCTCTCCCGGGACAGGGCGCACAGATACGCAGTATTTT. Together with reference TRBV13 and TRBJ2-3, the CDR3 gives the full variable domain: AAGVIQSPRHLIKEKRETATLKCYPIPRHDTVYWYQQGPGQDPQFLISFYEKMQSDKGSIPDRFSAQQFSDYHSELNMSSLELGDSALYFCASSSPGTGRTDTQYFGPGTRLTVL.

This sequence joins TRBV30 and TRBJ2-7, with 9 bases fitting TRBD1. Losses at the gene ends were 0 bases for V and 2 bases for J; bases not matched to a gene: 8. The CDR3 totals 16 residues. Germline assignment: CDR1 GTSNPN and CDR2 SVGIG (reference sequence). CDR3 in amino acids: CAWSVGDRGGAYEQYF. For the CDR3, the DNA is TGTGCCTGGAGTGTAGGTGACAGGGGGGGAGCCTACGAGCAGTACTTC. Full variable domain (remainder filled in from reference TRBV30 and TRBJ2-7): SQTIHQWPATLVQPVGSPLSLECTVEGTSNPNLYWYRQAAGRGLQLLFYSVGIGQISSEVPQNLSASRPQDRQFILSSKKLLLSDSGFYLCAWSVGDRGGAYEQYFGPGTRLTVT.

This chain links TRBV4-2 with TRBJ2-7, with TRBD1 identical over 7 bases. The junction had 5 bases not matched to a gene; V was cut back by 3 bases and J by 0 bases. CDR1 is LGHNA and CDR2 is YNFKEQ in the germline V gene. The CDR3 consists of 15 residues. The CDR3 spells CASSQTGQGSYEQYF. In nucleotides, the CDR3 is TGTGCCAGCAGCCAGACAGGGCAGGGCTCCTACGAGCAGTACTTC.

Concerning this clone itself: Compared with germline, one end of the junction differs, possibly owing to a read error. The chain carries TRBV30 and TRBJ2-3; the match to TRBD2 covers 10 bases. Germline V lookup: CDR1 GTSNPN, CDR2 SVGIG (reference sequence). The CDR3 consists of 15 residues. In DNA form, the CDR3 reads TGTGCCGGGAGTGGGCTAGCGGGAGCGCTGGATACGCAGTATTTT. As protein: CAGSGLAGALDTQYF.

The chain has TRBV4-2 and TRBJ1-5, with D unclear. Per the germline V gene, CDR1 is LGHNA and CDR2 is YNFKEQ. This CDR3 contains 15 residues. V dropped 0 bases and J dropped 5 bases, with 11 bases sitting between them. The CDR3 DNA is TGTGCCAGCAGCCAAGACAGGTCAAAAGATCAGCCCCAGCATTTT. Translation gives CASSQDRSKDQPQHF.

V gene TRBV9 combines with J gene TRBJ2-7; D gene ambiguous. Germline V gene sequence: CDR1 SGDLS, CDR2 YYNGEE. The CDR3 runs to 13 residues. Deletions cut 0 bases from V and 3 bases from J, with 7 bases between. The CDR3 nucleotides read TGTGCCAGCAGCGTAGGTTCGAGCTACGAGCAGTACTTC. It encodes CASSVGSSYEQYF.

This chain uses TRBV10-3 with TRBJ2-7, with D hard to call. The CDR3 loop spans 12 amino acids. Germline V lookup: CDR1 ENHRY, CDR2 SYGVKD. The V gene lost 2 bases and the J gene lost 5 bases, with 7 bases spanning the gap. The CDR3 nucleotides read TGTGCCATCAGTGAGCCGCGTGACGAGCAGTACTTC. This gives the protein CAISEPRDEQYF.

The chain uses TRBV2 and TRBJ1-1, with 7 bases identical to TRBD1. Germline trimming cut 6 bases from V and 9 bases from J; bases unmatched to any gene: 10. In germline, CDR1 is SNHLY, CDR2 FYNNEI. The CDR3 is 13 residues long. The CDR3 region is CASSPGQWTQAFF. CDR3 coding DNA: TGTGCCAGCAGCCCGGGACAGTGGACCCAAGCTTTCTTT.